The T cell receptor beta chain described here comes from a study of T cell clones after liver transplantation. Study background: TCRbeta sequencing after a pre-transplant mixed lymphocyte reaction identified graft-donor-reactive clones, later tracked in post-transplant blood. General observations from the study: In two subjects, few donor cells limited the measurable donor-reactive repertoire. Post-transplant, graft-donor-reactive CD4 TCRbeta sequences in blood dropped significantly in most of the 8 subjects.

Here immunoSEQ multiplex PCR was the method, and the copy in TCRdb shows in-frame clones only, minus some. The sample holds 60,000 or so clones, around 70% seen once. Details on this clone: What it recognizes is unknown. Other nucleotide sequences from this sample produce the same CDR3.

Specimen: CD4+ T cells from blood, collected at the 22-month timepoint. The TCR sequence derives from a human patient who received a liver transplant. Some T cells could come from the graft donor.

CDR3 in amino acids: CASRTGNYGYTF. The CDR3 coding sequence is TGCGCCAGCAGAACCGGGAACTATGGCTACACCTTC. The rearrangement uses TRBV5-1 and TRBJ1-2, with D uncertain. Germline V gene lookup returns CDR1 SGHRS and CDR2 YFSETQ. V gave up 5 bases and J gave up 2 bases, with 7 bases separating them. This CDR3 is built from 12 residues.